The following is a T cell receptor (beta chain) sequence with its context. This may be a read error, as it is one base from a much larger clone. The data derive from a study of neurological immune-mediated disorders. The time point denotes: longitudinal time-point 2. TCRdb re-analysed the 5' RACE reads in MiXCR, keeping a single row per CDR3 protein. The top ten hold over 6.5% of the sample, which has 80,000 to 100,000 distinct CDR3 sequences, 5% to 6% seen once. In germline, CDR1 is SEHNR, CDR2 FQNEAQ (reference sequence). V lost 5 bases to trimming and J lost 13 bases, with 23 bases between them. The CDR3 has 14 residues.

This rearrangement joins TRBV7-9 to TRBJ1-1, with no clear D. The sequenced sample consisted of PBMCs. The TCR comes from a woman aged 60-75 years with multiple sclerosis. CDR3 residues: CASSVLPAFYLDFF. The DNA for the CDR3 is TGTGCCAGCAGCGTCCTCCCCGCCTTTTACTTAGATTTCTTT.